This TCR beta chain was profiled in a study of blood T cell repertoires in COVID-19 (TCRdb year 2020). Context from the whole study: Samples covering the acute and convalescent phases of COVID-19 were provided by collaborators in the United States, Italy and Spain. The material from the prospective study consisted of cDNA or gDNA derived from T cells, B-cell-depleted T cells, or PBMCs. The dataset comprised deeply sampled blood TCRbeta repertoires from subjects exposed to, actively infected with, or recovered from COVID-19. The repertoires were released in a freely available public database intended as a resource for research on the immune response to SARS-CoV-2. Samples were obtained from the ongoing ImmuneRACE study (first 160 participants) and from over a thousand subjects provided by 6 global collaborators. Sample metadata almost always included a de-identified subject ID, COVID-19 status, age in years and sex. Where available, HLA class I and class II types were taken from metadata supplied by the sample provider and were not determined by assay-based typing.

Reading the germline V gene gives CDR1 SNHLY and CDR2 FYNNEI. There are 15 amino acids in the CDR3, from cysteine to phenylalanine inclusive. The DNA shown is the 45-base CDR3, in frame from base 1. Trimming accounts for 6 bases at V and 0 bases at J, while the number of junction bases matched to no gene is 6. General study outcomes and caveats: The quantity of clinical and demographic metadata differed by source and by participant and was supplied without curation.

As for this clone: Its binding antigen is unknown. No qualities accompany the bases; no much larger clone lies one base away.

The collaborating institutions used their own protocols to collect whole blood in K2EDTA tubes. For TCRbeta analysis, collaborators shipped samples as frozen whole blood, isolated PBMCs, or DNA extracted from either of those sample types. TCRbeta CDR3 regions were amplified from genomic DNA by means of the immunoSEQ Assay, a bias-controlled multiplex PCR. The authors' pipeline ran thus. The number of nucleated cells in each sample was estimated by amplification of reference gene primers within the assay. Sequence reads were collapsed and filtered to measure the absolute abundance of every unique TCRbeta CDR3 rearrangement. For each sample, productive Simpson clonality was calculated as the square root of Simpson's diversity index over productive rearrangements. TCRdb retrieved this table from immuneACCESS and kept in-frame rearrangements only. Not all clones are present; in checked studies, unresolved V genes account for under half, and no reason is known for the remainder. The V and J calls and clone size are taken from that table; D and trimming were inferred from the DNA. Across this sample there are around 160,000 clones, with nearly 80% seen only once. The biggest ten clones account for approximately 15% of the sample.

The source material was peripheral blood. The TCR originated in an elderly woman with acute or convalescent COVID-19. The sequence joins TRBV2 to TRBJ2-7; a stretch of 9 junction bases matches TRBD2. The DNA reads TGTGCCAGCAGCCGACTAGCGGTCCGCTCCTACGAGCAGTACTTC. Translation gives CASSRLAVRSYEQYF.